This TCR beta chain was identified during a study of CD8+ T cells in alopecia areata. Study outcomes and limitations: Clonality in lesional scalp, especially alopecia totalis/universalis, exceeded that of normal scalp. Scalp sequencing also captures normal skin's resident alphabeta T cells.

Alopecia areata patients provided lesional scalp punch biopsies and peripheral blood. Cell sorting was applied to PBMCs, and CD4+ and CD8+ T cells were collected. RNA, once extracted, was reverse transcribed into cDNA for use as the sequencing template. Repertoires were generated with immunoSEQ multiplex PCR, while TCRdb's copy carries only in-frame clones and drops some. The sample holds approximately 63,000 clones; approximately 60% are singletons and the top ten take roughly 18%. CDR3 length equals 15 residues. Germline CDR1 and CDR2: SGHVS and FNYEAQ. Trimming cost V 1 base and J 10 bases, with 14 bases left between them. Details on this clone: Antigen unknown.

J is TRBJ1-6 and V is TRBV7-6; a possible D gene is TRBD1 (6 bases). Here the sequenced sample was CD8+ T cells sorted from blood, taken at week 0. The sequence was obtained from a human donor with alopecia areata. CDR3 loop: CASSLGWGQGSPLHF. The CDR3 nucleotides are TGTGCCAGCAGCTTAGGATGGGGGCAGGGATCACCCCTCCACTTT.